Listed here are 26 T cell receptor beta chains from one sample, sequenced in a study of T-cell reconstitution after alpha-beta-depleted transplantation in children. TCRbeta library construction was performed incorporating unique molecular identifiers. TCRdb redid the calling of the PCR reads with MiXCR, one entry per CDR3 protein. The data contain about 610,000 distinct CDR3 sequences, roughly a tenth of them singletons. Specimen: PBMCs from the stem cell graft donor, collected from the stem cell graft. The receptor source for this set is a human donor who donated a stem cell graft to a child with acute myeloid leukemia.

V is TRBV3-1 and J is TRBJ1-1; unclear D gene. The germline CDR1 and CDR2 sequences are LGHDT and YNNKEL (reference sequence). CDR3 length: 13 amino acids. V was cut by 7 bases and J by 5 bases, with 14 bases left in between. The CDR3 region is CASNGPGRTEAFF. In DNA form, the CDR3 reads TGTGCCAGCAACGGGCCGGGGAGGACTGAAGCTTTCTTT.

There are many counts of this clonotype. The chain joins TRBV12-3 or TRBV12-4 to TRBJ2-5; the match to TRBD1 covers 10 bases. The CDR3 runs to 17 residues. Trimming took 6 bases from V and 3 from J; bases not matched to a gene: 13. The CDR3 loop reads CASSYTVGTGAEETQYF. The CDR3 DNA is TGTGCCAGCAGCTATACAGTGGGGACAGGGGCCGAAGAGACCCAGTACTTC.

V gene TRBV29-1 combines with J gene TRBJ2-7; D call uncertain. CDR1 SQVTM and CDR2 ANQGSEA come from the germline V gene. Deletions cut 4 bases from V and 5 bases from J, with 15 bases between. The CDR3 spans 13 residues. CDR3: CSVGRLDPHEQYF. DNA of the CDR3: TGCAGCGTTGGGAGACTGGACCCCCACGAGCAGTACTTC.

Ten or more counts support this clonotype. Written as DNA, the CDR3 is TGCGCCAGCAGCTTGGAGTCAGGACACTACGAGCAGTACTTC. It translates to CASSLESGHYEQYF. This chain uses TRBV5-1 with TRBJ2-7; tentatively, D is TRBD1 (5 bases). V was shortened by 0 bases and J by 3 bases, with 10 bases between the two germline ends. The germline V gene encodes CDR1 SGHRS and CDR2 YFSETQ. The CDR3 spans 14 residues.

This clonotype was seen repeatedly, ten times or more. V is TRBV12-3 or TRBV12-4 and J is TRBJ2-1; TRBD2 matches 7 bases. With 6 bases clipped from V and 2 bases from J, the junction kept 7 bases outside the gene matches. There are 15 residues in the CDR3. CDR3 in amino acids: CASRSTGTTYNEQFF. The CDR3 coding sequence is TGTGCCAGCAGGTCTACCGGGACTACCTACAATGAGCAGTTCTTC.

In this sample, this clonotype turned up a few times. The genes are TRBV20-1 and TRBJ2-5; 11 bases agree with TRBD2. The CDR3 runs to 15 residues. J lost 4 bases, V lost 2 bases, and 6 bases had no gene match. Germline CDR1 reads DFQATT; CDR2 reads SNEGSKA (reference sequence). The DNA of the CDR3 is TGCAGTGCTAGAAGACTAGCGGGACTCTTAGAGACCCAGTACTTC. Amino acids: CSARRLAGLLETQYF.

The table lists this clonotype with a few counts. This sequence joins TRBV5-1 and TRBJ2-1, with 9 bases fitting TRBD2. The V segment lost 4 bases and the J segment 9 bases; nucleotides outside the gene matches: 8. The CDR3 has 14 amino acids. Germline assignment: CDR1 SGHRS and CDR2 YFSETQ. This chain's CDR3 is CASSLTGLAVEQFF. CDR3 sequence (DNA): TGCGCCAGCAGCCTGACGGGACTAGCCGTTGAGCAGTTCTTC. The full variable domain, completed using reference TRBV5-1 and TRBJ2-1, is KAGVTQTPRYLIKTRGQQVTLSCSPISGHRSVSWYQQTPGQGLQFLFEYFSETQRNKGNFPGRFSGRQFSNSRSEMNVSTLELGDSALYLCASSLTGLAVEQFFGPGTRLTVL.

This clonotype was counted many times. The rearrangement uses TRBV15 and TRBJ2-2, with D possibly TRBD1 on 6 matching bases. The CDR3 covers 17 residues. V lost 1 base and J lost 5, with 17 bases in between. Germline V gives CDR1 LNHNV, CDR2 YYDKDF (reference sequence). The CDR3 DNA reads TGTGCCACCAGCAGAGCCATCGGACAGAAACCAACCGGGGAGCTGTTTTTT. Translation: CATSRAIGQKPTGELFF.

This clonotype was seen ten or more times. This chain links TRBV6-2 or TRBV6-3 with TRBJ2-7; 7 positions match TRBD1. Per the germline V gene, CDR1 is MNHEY and CDR2 is SVGEGT. V lost 5 bases and J lost 5; bases outside the gene matches: 3. The CDR3 consists of 12 residues. DNA for the CDR3: TGTGCCAGCAGTGACAGGGTCGACGAGCAGTACTTC. It codes for CASSDRVDEQYF.

This clonotype showed up just a few times. The chain recombines TRBV24-1 with TRBJ1-5; D is uncertain. The CDR3 has 17 residues. Germline V CDR1 and CDR2: KGHDR, SFDVKD. Trimming took off 3 bases at V and 1 base at J, with 15 bases between the two ends. In nucleotides, the CDR3 is TGTGCCACCAGTGATCCCCCGGCGGGTGGGAGCAATCAGCCCCAGCATTTT. It encodes CATSDPPAGGSNQPQHF.

This clonotype showed up just a few times. The J gene is TRBJ2-2, the V gene TRBV12-3 or TRBV12-4; D is uncertain. The V end was cut by 6 bases, the J end by 7 bases, with 15 bases between. This CDR3 comprises 14 residues. The chain's CDR3 is CASSPRLMDGELFF. The CDR3 nucleotides read TGTGCCAGCAGCCCAAGGTTAATGGACGGGGAGCTGTTTTTT.

As regards this clonotype: Given the absence of the conserved phenylalanine or tryptophan at the CDR3 end, a read error is likely. The V and J genes are TRBV6-1 and TRBJ1-1, with TRBD1 as a possible D gene (5 bases). Looked up from germline, CDR1 is MNHNS and CDR2 is SASEGT. This CDR3 is built from 15 residues. The germline V and J ends were trimmed by 5 bases and 1 base, with 14 bases remaining between them. The CDR3 DNA reads as TGTGCCAGCAGTCCCCGTACCCAGGGGAACACTGAAGCTTTCGTT. Translated, it gives CASSPRTQGNTEAFV.

This clonotype turned up a few times. The chain has TRBV3-1 and TRBJ2-2; TRBD2 agrees at 11 bases. The germline CDR1 and CDR2 sequences are LGHDT and YNNKEL (reference sequence). J lost 8 bases, V lost 3 bases, and 11 bases had no gene match. CDR3 length: 17 residues. CDR3 in DNA: TGTGCCAGCAGCCAGGTCATAGCGGGAGGGCCGGCTGGGGAGCTGTTTTTT. Its protein product is CASSQVIAGGPAGELFF. The full variable domain, in which reference TRBV3-1 and TRBJ2-2 provide the parts outside the CDR3, is DTAVSQTPKYLVTQMGNDKSIKCEQNLGHDTMYWYKQDSKKFLKIMFSYNNKELIINETVPNRFSPKSPDKAHLNLHINSLELGDSAVYFCASSQVIAGGPAGELFFGEGSRLTVL.

This clonotype has a handful of counts. The rearrangement links TRBV9 to TRBJ1-1; D is undetermined. The CDR3 runs 14 residues. Germline CDR1 SGDLS, CDR2 YYNGEE. V was trimmed by 0 bases and J by 5 bases, leaving 11 bases between them. The CDR3 region has the DNA TGTGCCAGCAGCGTAGTGGAATCCGGGACTGAAGCTTTCTTT. Its protein is CASSVVESGTEAFF.

This chain connects TRBV28 to TRBJ2-7; 8 bases are a match to TRBD2. The CDR3 is made up of 14 amino acids. V lost 7 bases and J lost 1; bases outside the gene matches: 6. Germline V gives CDR1 MDHEN, CDR2 SYDVKM. CDR3 DNA sequence: TGTGCCAGCAATCAAGCGGGAGCATCCTACGAGCAGTACTTC. It translates to CASNQAGASYEQYF.

This clonotype was counted between two and nine times. V is TRBV11-2 and J is TRBJ1-2; TRBD1 is a possible D gene (5 bases). V was clipped by 7 bases and J by 8 bases, with 14 bases between them. The germline CDR1 and CDR2 sequences are SGHAT and FQNNGV. There are 12 residues in the CDR3. CDR3 in DNA: TGTGCCAGCACTCAGGGAGGGTACGGCTACACCTTC. This translates into CASTQGGYGYTF.

This clonotype was seen a few times. The CDR3 reads CASSLRGHWRQGSNEQYF. The CDR3 coding sequence is TGTGCCAGCAGCTTAAGAGGGCACTGGCGCCAAGGGAGCAACGAGCAGTACTTC. V is TRBV7-3 and J is TRBJ2-7; maybe TRBD2 (5 bases). This CDR3 region has 18 residues. The germline CDR1 and CDR2 sequences are SGHTA and FQGTGA. Deletions cut 1 base from V and 5 bases from J, with 24 bases between.

The chain is built from TRBV20-1 and TRBJ2-5; D is unclear. CDR3 length equals 12 residues. Trimming took 3 bases from V and 4 from J, leaving 9 bases between them. Germline V gene lookup returns CDR1 DFQATT and CDR2 SNEGSKA (reference sequence). CDR3 in amino acids: CSASLGGETQYF. The CDR3 DNA sequence: TGCAGTGCTAGTTTGGGTGGAGAGACCCAGTACTTC.

V gene TRBV12-3 or TRBV12-4 combines with J gene TRBJ1-5; D perhaps matches TRBD1 (6 bases). CDR3 length: 15 residues. The V end was cut by 0 bases, the J end by 2 bases, with 8 bases between. In DNA form, the CDR3 reads TGTGCCAGCAGTTTAGCGTCAGGGGGCAATCAGCCCCAGCATTTT. This translates into CASSLASGGNQPQHF.

The chain couples TRBV7-8 to TRBJ2-6; 12 bases match TRBD1. The germline CDR1 and CDR2 sequences are SGHVS and FQNEAQ. This CDR3 is built from 20 residues. The V segment lost 4 bases and the J segment 3 bases; nucleotides outside the gene matches: 13. The CDR3 is CASSSVPGQGASDGANVLTF. The DNA for the CDR3 is TGTGCCAGCAGCTCTGTGCCGGGACAGGGGGCTAGTGATGGGGCCAACGTCCTGACTTTC.

This clonotype was picked up many times. CDR3 DNA: TGTGCCAGCAGCCAGGACACGAAGGGGACCCAGTACTTC. Translation gives CASSQDTKGTQYF. J is TRBJ2-5 and V is TRBV3-1; D perhaps matches TRBD1 (5 bases). The CDR3 is made up of 13 amino acids. Germline V gene data show CDR1 as LGHDT and CDR2 as YNNKEL (reference sequence). The V and J ends lost 3 bases and 7 bases respectively, with 12 bases between them.

CDR3 in amino acids: CASSLTRDSGNTIYF. CDR3 bases: TGTGCCAGCAGCTTAACCCGGGACTCTGGAAACACCATATATTTT. The rearrangement uses TRBV7-6 and TRBJ1-3; D not certain. This CDR3 comprises 15 residues. Trimming removed 2 bases at V and 0 bases at J, with 8 bases between. Germline V gene sequence: CDR1 SGHVS, CDR2 FNYEAQ.

The gene calls are TRBV21-1 and TRBJ2-4; the table gives TRBD1 as D, unverified against the DNA. TRBV21-1 constitutes a pseudogene. This CDR3 contains 14 residues. CDR3: CASSKSRTGIIQYF. CDR3 in DNA: TGTGCCAGCAGCAAATCCAGGACAGGGATCATTCAGTACTTC.

The chain joins TRBV28 to TRBJ2-7, with 12 bases lining up with TRBD2. The V segment lost 3 bases and the J segment 4 bases; nucleotides outside the gene matches: 13. This CDR3 spans 18 amino acids. The germline CDR1 and CDR2 sequences are MDHEN and SYDVKM. In DNA, the CDR3 is TGTGCCAGCAGTTTCCCGACTAGCGGGAGCATTAAAAAGTACGAGCAGTACTTC. Its protein product is CASSFPTSGSIKKYEQYF. Complete variable domain (other parts from reference TRBV28 and TRBJ2-7): DVKVTQSSRYLVKRTGEKVFLECVQDMDHENMFWYRQDPGLGLRLIYFSYDVKMKEKGDIPEGYSVSREKKERFSLILESASTNQTSMYLCASSFPTSGSIKKYEQYFGPGTRLTVT.

This clonotype was seen ten or more times. The chain carries TRBV29-1 and TRBJ2-3, with 15 nucleotides matching TRBD2. Per the germline V gene, CDR1 is SQVTM and CDR2 is ANQGSEA. The CDR3 loop spans 14 amino acids. Losses at the gene ends were 6 bases for V and 5 bases for J; bases not matched to a gene: 3. In nucleotides, the CDR3 is TGCAGCGTGGGACTAGCGGGAGGAGTAGATACGCAGTATTTT. Protein: CSVGLAGGVDTQYF.

This clonotype came up once. This sequence joins TRBV15 and TRBJ2-7, with D unclear. V gave up 3 bases and J gave up 0 bases, with 9 bases separating them. The CDR3 is 14 amino acids. Germline lookup yields CDR1 LNHNV and CDR2 YYDKDF (reference sequence). The CDR3 loop reads CATSRGFSSYEQYF. As DNA, the CDR3 is TGTGCCACCAGCAGGGGTTTTAGCTCCTACGAGCAGTACTTC.